This TCR beta chain was found in a study of shared clonotypes between healthy human individuals. Study-level findings and limits: The study generally estimated greater richness for naive than memory subsets.

Positively selected for CCR7, the CD45RO-negative cells used as naive CD8 cells excluded terminally differentiated effector memory CD45RA+ cells. Method: immunoSEQ multiplex PCR; TCRdb's copy keeps in-frame clones and lacks some. Of some 2 million clones in the sample, about 94% were seen once. The germline gives CDR1 MNHEY, CDR2 SMNVEV (reference sequence). Trimming took 0 bases from V and 5 from J, leaving 9 bases between them. The CDR3 loop spans 14 amino acids. In regard to this clone: The target antigen is unknown.

This chain uses TRBV27 with TRBJ2-3; D is unclear. The clonotype originates from a man aged 18 to 30 in good health. Material for sequencing was naive CD8+ T cells sorted from blood. The CDR3 region has the DNA TGTGCCAGCAGTTTATCGAGTGCTGTAGATACGCAGTATTTT. Its protein product is CASSLSSAVDTQYF.